Sequencing of this TCR beta chain was carried out in a study of graft-versus-host responses after intestinal transplantation. TCRdb's table, derived via immunoSEQ multiplex PCR, lists solely in-frame clones and lacks some. The sample has 84,000 or so clones; roughly 85% are singletons. Trimming took off 7 bases at V and 2 bases at J, with 15 bases between the two ends. Germline values: CDR1 SNHLY, CDR2 FYNNEI. The CDR3 loop spans 15 amino acids. A note on this clone: As yet, its antigen is unknown.

V usage is TRBV2 and J usage is TRBJ2-1; TRBD1 might be the D (6 bases). The starting material was unstimulated CD4+ T cells sorted from spleen or lymph node cells, obtained before intestinal transplant. This sequence was found in a human donor who received an intestinal transplant. The CDR3 reads CASTLVGGAYNEQFF. The DNA of the CDR3 is TGTGCCAGCACCCTCGTAGGGGGTGCCTACAATGAGCAGTTCTTC.